Listed below are T cell receptor beta chains from one sample, sequenced in a study of cytotoxic CD8 clonotypes in ibrutinib-treated CLL. Produced via immunoSEQ multiplex PCR; TCRdb's table is partial and in-frame only. The table lists about 50,000 clones, 45% to 55% of them singletons. Here the sequenced sample was PBMCs, taken after 12 months of ibrutinib treatment. Every receptor here comes from a human donor with chronic lymphocytic leukemia. Each CDR3 is given without its conserved first and last residue. Fields, in order: CDR3 length, clone size, J gene, V gene, CDR3 protein. For some rows the clone size is stated as once, few or many, or as a class when expanded; others skip it.

CDR3 length: 12; clone size: few; J gene: TRBJ1-2; V gene: TRBV19; CDR3 protein: ASSMGQVVDGYT
CDR3 length: 12; clone size: .; J gene: TRBJ2-7; V gene: TRBV7-9; CDR3 protein: ASSLGAGFHEQY
CDR3 length: 11; clone size: .; J gene: TRBJ2-3; V gene: TRBV7-9; CDR3 protein: ASSLPFTDTQY
CDR3 length: 19; clone size: .; J gene: TRBJ2-2; V gene: TRBV7-8; CDR3 protein: ASSSHIGLAAQKRGTGELF
CDR3 length: 10; clone size: .; J gene: TRBJ1-2; V gene: TRBV27; CDR3 protein: ASRGGGYGYT
CDR3 length: 14; clone size: .; J gene: TRBJ1-2; V gene: TRBV28; CDR3 protein: ASSPISLRTAVGYT
CDR3 length: 10; clone size: once; J gene: TRBJ1-2; V gene: TRBV6-1; CDR3 protein: ASSTLSHGYT
CDR3 length: 15; clone size: .; J gene: TRBJ2-3; V gene: TRBV25-1; CDR3 protein: ASSAGLAGDSTDTQY
CDR3 length: 12; clone size: few; J gene: TRBJ2-5; V gene: TRBV28; CDR3 protein: ASLPRGGMETQY
CDR3 length: 11; clone size: few; J gene: TRBJ2-5; V gene: TRBV13; CDR3 protein: ASSLGSGETQY
CDR3 length: 12; clone size: .; J gene: TRBJ1-1; V gene: TRBV5-1; CDR3 protein: ASSPDRSNTEAF
CDR3 length: 18; clone size: .; J gene: TRBJ2-7; V gene: TRBV21-1; CDR3 protein: ASSKGVPWSRIRRLREQY
CDR3 length: 13; clone size: .; J gene: TRBJ2-7; V gene: TRBV11-3; CDR3 protein: ASSLGLAVPTEQY
CDR3 length: 10; clone size: .; J gene: TRBJ2-7; V gene: TRBV2; CDR3 protein: ASSELEYEQY
CDR3 length: 11; clone size: .; J gene: TRBJ1-1; V gene: TRBV19; CDR3 protein: ASSIDWASQAF
CDR3 length: 14; clone size: few; J gene: TRBJ2-1; V gene: TRBV27; CDR3 protein: ASSSTSGSRDNEQF
CDR3 length: 11; clone size: .; J gene: TRBJ1-5; V gene: TRBV13; CDR3 protein: ASSPRGSQPQH
CDR3 length: 16; clone size: .; J gene: TRBJ2-6; V gene: TRBV19; CDR3 protein: ASSFRDRGLSGANVLT
CDR3 length: 11; clone size: .; J gene: TRBJ1-2; V gene: TRBV5-6; CDR3 protein: ASSLNRVDGYT
CDR3 length: 17; clone size: few; J gene: TRBJ2-6; V gene: TRBV5-1; CDR3 protein: ASSPEGSGESSGANVLT
CDR3 length: 14; clone size: .; J gene: TRBJ2-5; V gene: TRBV5-4; CDR3 protein: ASSFDTSGGAETQY
CDR3 length: 13; clone size: .; J gene: TRBJ2-3; V gene: TRBV2; CDR3 protein: ASSEEGQGTDTQY
CDR3 length: 10; clone size: once; J gene: TRBJ1-5; V gene: TRBV29-1; CDR3 protein: SVGDPNQPQH
CDR3 length: 12; clone size: .; J gene: TRBJ1-1; V gene: TRBV19; CDR3 protein: ASSTPGQGIPAF
CDR3 length: 14; clone size: many; J gene: TRBJ2-1; V gene: TRBV6-6; CDR3 protein: ASSYPQSGSYNEQF
CDR3 length: 11; clone size: .; J gene: TRBJ1-1; V gene: TRBV2; CDR3 protein: ASSTGENTEAF
CDR3 length: 11; clone size: .; J gene: TRBJ2-5; V gene: TRBV2; CDR3 protein: ASSVEWRETQY
CDR3 length: 12; clone size: .; J gene: TRBJ1-6; V gene: TRBV11-1; CDR3 protein: ASSLTGAYSPLH
CDR3 length: 12; clone size: many; J gene: TRBJ1-1; V gene: TRBV11-2; CDR3 protein: ASRMQGVGAEAF
CDR3 length: 12; clone size: once; J gene: TRBJ1-5; V gene: TRBV7-2; CDR3 protein: ASSLVSGRQPQH
CDR3 length: 10; clone size: .; J gene: TRBJ2-1; V gene: TRBV27; CDR3 protein: VTTTSYNEQF
CDR3 length: 14; clone size: few; J gene: TRBJ2-3; V gene: TRBV2; CDR3 protein: ASSGRQRVASDTQY
CDR3 length: 11; clone size: .; J gene: TRBJ1-2; V gene: TRBV28; CDR3 protein: ASSYGAKESPT
CDR3 length: 9; clone size: few; J gene: TRBJ2-1; V gene: TRBV18; CDR3 protein: ASSQGNEQF
CDR3 length: 12; clone size: few; J gene: TRBJ2-7; V gene: TRBV5-6; CDR3 protein: ASSFPGAIHEQY
CDR3 length: 11; clone size: few; J gene: TRBJ1-4; V gene: TRBV6-1; CDR3 protein: ASSEGRGEKLF
CDR3 length: 15; clone size: .; J gene: TRBJ1-2; V gene: TRBV28; CDR3 protein: ASSQLYSGTVAYGYT
CDR3 length: 12; clone size: .; J gene: TRBJ1-4; V gene: TRBV5-1; CDR3 protein: ASSIQGEGEKLF
CDR3 length: 14; clone size: .; J gene: TRBJ1-1; V gene: TRBV6-1; CDR3 protein: ASSEAFNREDTEAF
CDR3 length: 14; clone size: few; J gene: TRBJ2-2; V gene: TRBV4-2; CDR3 protein: ASSQGVGAFTGELF
CDR3 length: 13; clone size: few; J gene: TRBJ1-2; V gene: TRBV28; CDR3 protein: ASTRTGGSNYGYT
CDR3 length: 12; clone size: .; J gene: TRBJ1-3; V gene: TRBV7-6; CDR3 protein: ASSSPGAGNTIY